This T cell receptor beta chain was documented in a study of blood T cell repertoires in COVID-19. This table comes from immunoSEQ multiplex PCR, and its TCRdb copy is limited to in-frame clones, with some not included. The repertoire holds around 9,800 clones, with around 85% as singletons. This CDR3 spans 17 amino acids. Sequencing was done on a sample of peripheral blood. The clonotype comes from a man in his 70s with active COVID-19. V usage is TRBV21-1 and J usage is TRBJ2-7; TRBD2 is the table's D call and was not checked against the DNA. TRBV21-1 is a listed pseudogene. In nucleotides, the CDR3 is TGTGCCAGCAGCACACGAGAGGGACTATGCCTAAACTACGAGCAGTACTTC. It yields the protein CASSTREGLCLNYEQYF.